This T cell receptor beta chain is drawn from a study of cytomegalovirus exposure and HLA in healthy donors. Study overall: Around 80 million unique TCR sequences came from HLA-typed donors in an early release.

The PCR used 60 Vbeta and 13 Jbeta primers. Method: immunoSEQ multiplex PCR; TCRdb's copy keeps in-frame clones and lacks some. The sample includes 150,000 to 200,000 clones, 80% seen only once; the top ten take 8% to 10%. Note on this clone: What it binds is not known.

The CDR3 has 15 residues. Germline V CDR1 and CDR2: LGHNA, YSLEER. V shed 0 bases, J shed 4 bases, and the junction held 2 bases outside the gene matches. Notes on the study in general: Analyses of presence/absence relied on an assumption of roughly uniform sequencing depth across donors. Most TCR sequences showed up rarely, but some public TCRs showed up in many donors. Prediction of most subjects' HLA-A and HLA-B alleles by TCR beta sequences was reportedly accurate.

The sequenced sample consisted of PBMCs. The V and J genes are TRBV4-3 and TRBJ2-3, with TRBD1 identical over 9 bases. The TCR was taken from a man aged 18-30 years in good health and CMV-seropositive. Here the CDR3 DNA reads TGCGCCAGCAGCCAAGAAAGACAGGGGGCAGATACGCAGTATTTT. This gives the protein CASSQERQGADTQYF.